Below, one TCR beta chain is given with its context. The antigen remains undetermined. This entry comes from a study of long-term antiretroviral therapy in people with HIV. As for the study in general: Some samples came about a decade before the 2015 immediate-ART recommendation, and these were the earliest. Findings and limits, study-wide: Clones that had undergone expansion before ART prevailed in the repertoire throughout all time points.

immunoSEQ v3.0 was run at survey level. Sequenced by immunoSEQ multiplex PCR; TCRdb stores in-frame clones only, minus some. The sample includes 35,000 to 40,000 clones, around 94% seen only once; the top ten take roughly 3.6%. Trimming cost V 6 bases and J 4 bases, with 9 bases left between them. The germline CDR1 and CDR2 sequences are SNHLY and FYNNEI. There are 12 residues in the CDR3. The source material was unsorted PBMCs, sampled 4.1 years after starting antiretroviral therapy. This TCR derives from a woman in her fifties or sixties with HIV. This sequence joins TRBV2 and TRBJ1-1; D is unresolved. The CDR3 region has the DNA TGTGCCAGCAGCCTCGACACCACTGAAGCTTTCTTT. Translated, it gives CASSLDTTEAFF.